One sample yielded the 5 T cell receptor beta chains listed below, sequenced in a study of cytomegalovirus exposure and HLA in healthy donors. The PCR made use of 60 Vbeta and 13 Jbeta primers. Libraries were prepared by immunoSEQ multiplex PCR; TCRdb keeps only in-frame clonotypes and omits some of them. The sample records 250,000 to 350,000 clones, around 65% being singletons. The sequencing sample was made of PBMCs. These receptors originate from a female donor in good health and CMV-seronegative.

This clone appeared once. The chain joins TRBV5-6 to TRBJ2-7, with 12 bases identical to TRBD1. Trimming cost V 4 bases and J 7 bases; bases outside gene matches: 6. The CDR3 sequence is 14 residues long. Germline CDR1 is SGHDT and CDR2 is YYEEEE. The CDR3 sequence is CASSLRDRGLEQYF. The DNA for the CDR3 is TGTGCCAGCAGCCTCCGGGACAGGGGGCTTGAGCAGTACTTC.

This clone was seen more than once but under ten times. The chain recombines TRBV10-3 with TRBJ1-5; no clear D. Germline V lookup: CDR1 ENHRY, CDR2 SYGVKD. Trimming left V 2 bases short and J 4 bases short, with 15 bases between. This CDR3 is 16 amino acids long. CDR3 sequence reads: CAISEQVRSGNQPQHF. CDR3 DNA: TGTGCCATCAGTGAGCAGGTGAGGTCGGGAAATCAGCCCCAGCATTTT.

This chain uses TRBV9 with TRBJ2-2, with TRBD2 matching over 9 bases. V shed 0 bases and J 4 bases; nucleotides not matched to a gene: 19. Germline V gene sequence: CDR1 SGDLS, CDR2 YYNGEE. The CDR3 has 21 residues. CDR3 in amino acids: CASSVVPPPPSGVRGTGELFF. CDR3 DNA: TGTGCCAGCAGCGTAGTACCCCCCCCTCCTAGCGGGGTCCGAGGCACCGGGGAGCTGTTTTTT.

This clone is a singleton in its sample. The genes are TRBV27 and TRBJ1-1; no reliable D call. Germline V gene data show CDR1 as MNHEY and CDR2 as SMNVEV (reference sequence). The CDR3 has 14 residues. V shed 5 bases and J shed 7 bases, with 17 bases lying between them. This CDR3 reads CASSDLSGEIEAFF. The CDR3 DNA follows: TGTGCCAGCAGTGACCTTTCCGGGGAGATTGAAGCTTTCTTT.

The genes are TRBV7-9 and TRBJ2-3, with D perhaps TRBD2 (6 bases). The V gene lost 1 base and the J gene lost 2 bases, with 13 bases spanning the gap. The CDR3 has 16 amino acids. From germline, CDR1 is SEHNR and CDR2 FQNEAQ (reference sequence). CDR3 protein: CASSLVGDSYTDTQYF. CDR3 DNA: TGTGCCAGCAGCTTAGTGGGGGACTCTTACACAGATACGCAGTATTTT.